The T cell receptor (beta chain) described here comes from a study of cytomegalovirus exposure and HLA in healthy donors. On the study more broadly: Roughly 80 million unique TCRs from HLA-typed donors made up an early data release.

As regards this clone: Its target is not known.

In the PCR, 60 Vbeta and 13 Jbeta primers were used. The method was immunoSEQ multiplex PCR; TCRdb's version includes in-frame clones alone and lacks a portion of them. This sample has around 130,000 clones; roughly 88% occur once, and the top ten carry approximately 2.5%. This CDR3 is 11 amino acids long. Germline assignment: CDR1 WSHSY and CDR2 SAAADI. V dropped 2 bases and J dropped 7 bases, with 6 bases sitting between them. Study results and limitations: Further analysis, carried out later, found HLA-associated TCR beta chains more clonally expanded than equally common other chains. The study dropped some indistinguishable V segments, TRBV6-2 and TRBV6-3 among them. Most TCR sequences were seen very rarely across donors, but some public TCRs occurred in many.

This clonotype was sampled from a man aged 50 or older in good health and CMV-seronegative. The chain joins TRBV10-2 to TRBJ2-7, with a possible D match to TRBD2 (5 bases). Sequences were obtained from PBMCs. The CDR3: CASSEGREQYF. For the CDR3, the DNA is TGCGCCAGCAGTGAGGGGAGAGAGCAGTACTTC.